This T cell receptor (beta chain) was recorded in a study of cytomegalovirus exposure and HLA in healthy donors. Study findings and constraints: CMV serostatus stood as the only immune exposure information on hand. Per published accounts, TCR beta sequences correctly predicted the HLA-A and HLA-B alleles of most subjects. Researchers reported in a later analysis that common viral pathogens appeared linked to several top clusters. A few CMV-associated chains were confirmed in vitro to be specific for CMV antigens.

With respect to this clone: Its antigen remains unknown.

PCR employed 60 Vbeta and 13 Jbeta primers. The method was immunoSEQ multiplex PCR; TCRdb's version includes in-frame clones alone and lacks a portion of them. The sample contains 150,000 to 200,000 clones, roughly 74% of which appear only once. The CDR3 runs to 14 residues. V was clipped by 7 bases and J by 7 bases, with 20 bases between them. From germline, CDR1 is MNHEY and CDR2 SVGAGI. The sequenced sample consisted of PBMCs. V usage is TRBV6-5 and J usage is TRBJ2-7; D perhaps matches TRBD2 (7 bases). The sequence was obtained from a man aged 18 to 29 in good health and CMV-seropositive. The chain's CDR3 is CASTKGGSAREQYF. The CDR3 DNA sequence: TGTGCCAGCACCAAGGGGGGGTCGGCTCGGGAGCAGTACTTC.